The next 17 T cell receptor beta chains were all read from a single sample in a study of OX40 agonist ivuxolimab in advanced cancers. TCRdb's table, derived via immunoSEQ multiplex PCR, lists solely in-frame clones and lacks some. The data show 69,000 or so clones, around 89% seen once. Sequenced here: CD4+ or CD8+ T cells sorted from blood, sampled in a trial of the OX40 agonist ivuxolimab. Every receptor here comes from an adult with an advanced solid tumor such as melanoma, head and neck, liver or kidney cancer.

This sequence joins TRBV6-5 and TRBJ2-5; perhaps D is TRBD1 or TRBD2 (5 bases each). There are 12 residues in the CDR3. V was trimmed by 6 bases and J by 4 bases, leaving 9 bases between them. Looked up from germline, CDR1 is MNHEY and CDR2 is SVGAGI. CDR3 sequence reads: CASRGDGETQYF. The CDR3 bases are TGTGCCAGCAGAGGGGACGGAGAGACCCAGTACTTC.

The sample holds one count of this clone. J is TRBJ1-5 and V is TRBV6-5, with TRBD1 as a possible D gene (5 bases). CDR1 is MNHEY and CDR2 is SVGAGI in the germline V gene. Between the trimmed V and J ends, which lost 2 bases and 7 bases, there was a span of 18 bases. CDR3 length: 16 residues. The CDR3 sequence: CASSYPLTGPRQPQHF. The DNA of the CDR3 is TGTGCCAGCAGTTACCCGCTTACAGGCCCGCGGCAGCCCCAGCATTTT.

The chain combines TRBV15 with TRBJ1-5; D is possibly TRBD1 (6 bases). V lost 1 base and J lost 5, with 15 bases in between. There are 16 residues in the CDR3. Germline V lookup: CDR1 LNHNV, CDR2 YYDKDF (reference sequence). The CDR3 is CATSRVEDSIYQPQHF. The CDR3 DNA follows: TGTGCCACCAGCAGAGTAGAGGACAGTATTTATCAGCCCCAGCATTTT.

This rearrangement joins TRBV6-5 to TRBJ2-7; a weak D match, TRBD1 (5 bases). V was clipped by 8 bases and J by 1 base, with 9 bases between them. CDR1 and CDR2 from the germline V gene are MNHEY and SVGAGI. This CDR3 is built from 12 residues. DNA for the CDR3: TGTGCCAGCGCAGGGTCGTCCTACGAGCAGTACTTC. Translating it yields CASAGSSYEQYF.

The rearrangement links TRBV6-6 to TRBJ2-7; the match to TRBD1 covers 7 bases. Per germline, CDR1 MNHNY and CDR2 SVGAGI (reference sequence). This CDR3 spans 16 amino acids. Trimming took 5 bases from V and 0 from J; bases not matched to a gene: 10. This CDR3 reads CASSKSSGTVSYEQYF. CDR3 DNA sequence: TGTGCCAGCAGTAAGAGCTCCGGGACAGTCTCCTACGAGCAGTACTTC.

The V call is TRBV5-1, the J call TRBJ1-4; no firm D call. CDR1 is SGHRS, CDR2 YFSETQ, per germline. V lost 4 bases to trimming and J lost 0 bases, with 7 bases between them. This CDR3 is built from 14 residues. CDR3 DNA: TGCGCCAGCAGCGCCTCTACAACTAATGAAAAACTGTTTTTT. This sequence encodes CASSASTTNEKLFF.

About this clone: Other DNA sequences in this sample translate to the same CDR3. The rearrangement uses TRBV5-1 and TRBJ1-6; TRBD1 matches at 9 bases. J was trimmed by 7 bases and V by 2 bases; bases with no gene match: 1. CDR1 and CDR2 from the germline V gene are SGHRS and YFSETQ. CDR3 size: 14 residues. CDR3 residues: CASSLDRGNSPLHF. CDR3 sequence (DNA): TGCGCCAGCAGCTTAGACAGGGGGAATTCACCCCTCCACTTT.

V and J are TRBV5-8 and TRBJ1-5, with no clear D. The germline V gene has CDR1 SGHTS and CDR2 YDEGEE. The V gene lost 1 base and the J gene lost 2 bases, with 4 bases spanning the gap. The CDR3 spans 13 residues. CDR3 sequence: CASSLWGNQPQHF. The CDR3 DNA is TGTGCCAGCAGCTTGTGGGGCAATCAGCCCCAGCATTTT. The variable domain in full, with the rest retrieved from reference TRBV5-8 and TRBJ1-5, is EAGVTQSPTHLIKTRGQQATLRCSPISGHTSVYWYQQALGLGLQFLLWYDEGEERNRGNFPPRFSGRQFPNYSSELNVNALELEDSALYLCASSLWGNQPQHFGDGTRLSIL.

This chain uses TRBV10-3 with TRBJ1-5; 7 bases align to TRBD1. Germline loops: CDR1 ENHRY, CDR2 SYGVKD. Trimming removed 0 bases from V and 10 bases from J; junction bases left unmatched: 12. CDR3 length: 16 amino acids. CDR3 region: CAISESLGGQSRPQHF. The CDR3 DNA is TGTGCCATCAGTGAGTCATTAGGGGGACAGTCGCGCCCCCAGCATTTT.

J is TRBJ1-5 and V is TRBV2; 8 bases agree with TRBD1. CDR1 and CDR2 from the germline V gene are SNHLY and FYNNEI. V lost 2 bases to trimming and J lost 9 bases; unmatched junction nucleotides: 9. CDR3 length equals 15 residues. DNA of the CDR3: TGTGCCAGCAGTGAATTGACAGGGGTAAATTTGCCCCAGCATTTT. This codes for CASSELTGVNLPQHF.

The gene calls are TRBV5-1 and TRBJ2-3, with a possible D match to TRBD2 (6 bases). With 0 bases removed from V and 4 bases from J, the gap between germline ends came to 9 bases. Germline V CDR1 and CDR2: SGHRS, YFSETQ. The CDR3 runs to 14 residues. The CDR3 here is CASSLVAGSDTQYF. CDR3 bases: TGCGCCAGCAGCTTGGTTGCGGGGTCAGATACGCAGTATTTT.

The rearrangement uses TRBV6-5 and TRBJ1-5, with D possibly matching TRBD1 (5 bases). The CDR3 runs 13 residues. Germline V gene data show CDR1 as MNHEY and CDR2 as SVGAGI. Trimming pared 5 bases from V and 7 bases from J, leaving 12 bases between. CDR3 DNA sequence: TGTGCCAGCAGTGCTGACAGCCGCCAGCCCCAGCATTTT. It yields the protein CASSADSRQPQHF.

The genes are TRBV7-2 and TRBJ1-1; D unclear. Trimming removed 7 bases at V and 5 bases at J, with 20 bases between. From germline, CDR1 is SGHTA and CDR2 FQGNSA. The CDR3 runs 15 residues. CDR3 bases: TGTGCCAGCACCCTTTCGCGGACGTCTTGGACTGAAGCTTTCTTT. It codes for CASTLSRTSWTEAFF.

V and J are TRBV6-6 and TRBJ2-3; TRBD2 matches 8 bases. The V gene's germline CDR1 is MNHNY and CDR2 SVGAGI (reference sequence). CDR3 length equals 16 residues. V was pared by 6 bases and J by 3 bases, with 11 bases of the junction left unmatched. CDR3 nucleotide sequence: TGTGCCAGCAGCTCCATCTTAGCGGGGAAGACAGATACGCAGTATTTT. Translating it yields CASSSILAGKTDTQYF.

This clone was seen just once. V and J are TRBV6-5 and TRBJ1-2; D uncertain. V lost 2 bases, J lost 0 bases, and 7 bases lay in between. The CDR3 runs to 14 residues. Germline values: CDR1 MNHEY, CDR2 SVGAGI. The CDR3 loop reads CASSYSTANYGYTF. The CDR3 region has the DNA TGTGCCAGCAGTTACAGCACGGCTAACTATGGCTACACCTTC.

The chain has TRBV2 and TRBJ2-1; 9 positions match TRBD1. Unmatched junction bases numbered 6, after V lost 5 bases and J lost 4 bases. The CDR3 extends over 15 amino acids. In germline, CDR1 is SNHLY, CDR2 FYNNEI. The CDR3 spells CASSKDRGVYNEQFF. CDR3 DNA sequence: TGTGCCAGCAGTAAGGACAGGGGTGTGTACAATGAGCAGTTCTTC.

V usage is TRBV6-5 and J usage is TRBJ2-3; D is ambiguous. Trimming stripped 4 bases from V and 7 bases from J, with 9 bases between. The germline gives CDR1 MNHEY, CDR2 SVGAGI. The CDR3 runs 12 residues. The CDR3 region has the DNA TGTGCCAGCAGTTCGTTCTCTCATACGCAGTATTTT. Protein: CASSSFSHTQYF.